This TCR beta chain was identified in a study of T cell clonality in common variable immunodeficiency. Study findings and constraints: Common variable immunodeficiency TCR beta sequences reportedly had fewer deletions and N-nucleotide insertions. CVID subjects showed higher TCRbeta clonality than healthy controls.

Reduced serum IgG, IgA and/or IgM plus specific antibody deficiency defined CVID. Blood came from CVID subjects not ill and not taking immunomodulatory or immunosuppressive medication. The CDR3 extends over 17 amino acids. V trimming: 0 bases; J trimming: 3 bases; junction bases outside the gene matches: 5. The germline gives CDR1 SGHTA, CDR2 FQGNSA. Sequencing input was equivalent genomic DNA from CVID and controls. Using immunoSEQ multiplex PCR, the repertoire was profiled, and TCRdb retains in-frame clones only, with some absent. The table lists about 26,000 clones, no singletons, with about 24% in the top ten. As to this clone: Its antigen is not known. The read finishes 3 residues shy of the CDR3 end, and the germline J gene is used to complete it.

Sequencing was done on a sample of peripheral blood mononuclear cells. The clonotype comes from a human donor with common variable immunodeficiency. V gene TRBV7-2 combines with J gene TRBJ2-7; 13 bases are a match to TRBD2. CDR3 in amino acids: CASSLARTSGRGYEQYF. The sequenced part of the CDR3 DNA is TGTGCCAGCAGCTTAGCGAGGACTAGCGGGAGAGGCTACGAG.